What follows are 14 T cell receptor beta chains derived from one specimen sequenced in a study of shared clonotypes between healthy human individuals. The repertoire was sequenced with immunoSEQ multiplex PCR; TCRdb's copy has only in-frame clones and lacks some. The sample holds over 850,000 clones; around 78% are singletons and the top ten take 0.5% to 0.65%. Sequenced input: memory CD4+ T cells from PBMCs. Described subset: CD45RA-negative fraction. These receptors originate from a man younger than 35 in good health. Some clones in this sample may be carry-over from other donors' samples.

The chain links TRBV4-1 to TRBJ1-1; D gene uncertain. CDR3 length: 12 amino acids. Germline loops: CDR1 MGHRA, CDR2 YSYEKL. V was cut by 0 bases and J by 4 bases, with 3 bases left in between. CDR3: CASSQESTEAFF. DNA of the CDR3: TGCGCCAGCAGCCAAGAATCCACTGAAGCTTTCTTT.

The gene calls are TRBV27 and TRBJ1-5, with a tentative D call TRBD1 (5 bases). CDR3 length equals 13 residues. From germline, CDR1 is MNHEY and CDR2 SMNVEV (reference sequence). The germline V and J ends were trimmed by 1 base and 4 bases, with 5 bases remaining between them. The CDR3 protein is CASSLWTNQPQHF. Here the CDR3 DNA reads TGTGCCAGCAGTTTATGGACAAATCAGCCCCAGCATTTT.

The gene calls are TRBV10-1 and TRBJ2-3, with D possibly matching TRBD2 (6 bases). CDR3 size: 15 residues. V gave up 6 bases and J gave up 1 base, with 14 bases separating them. Germline assignment: CDR1 WNHNN and CDR2 SYGVQD (reference sequence). The CDR3 reads CASSLNPGGTDTQYF. The DNA of the CDR3 is TGCGCCAGCAGCCTCAACCCGGGGGGCACAGATACGCAGTATTTT.

This chain links TRBV5-1 with TRBJ2-7, with D perhaps TRBD2 (6 bases). CDR1 SGHRS and CDR2 YFSETQ come from the germline V gene. With 2 bases removed from V and 0 bases from J, the gap between germline ends came to 15 bases. This CDR3 has 16 amino acids. In DNA, the CDR3 is TGCGCCAGCAGCTTAAGCGCGGGGAGCCCCTCCTACGAGCAGTACTTC. Translation: CASSLSAGSPSYEQYF.

This chain connects TRBV6-6 to TRBJ1-1, with a tentative D call TRBD1 (6 bases). CDR3 length: 13 amino acids. V was clipped by 2 bases and J by 11 bases, with 15 bases between them. The germline gives CDR1 MNHNY, CDR2 SVGAGI (reference sequence). The CDR3 sequence: CASSYRDKGQAFF. DNA for the CDR3: TGTGCCAGCAGTTACCGGGACAAAGGACAGGCTTTCTTT.

The gene calls are TRBV2 and TRBJ2-2; TRBD2 agrees at 9 bases. The CDR3 covers 17 residues. Losses at the gene ends were 5 bases for V and 1 base for J; bases not matched to a gene: 8. Germline V lookup: CDR1 SNHLY, CDR2 FYNNEI. The CDR3 bases are TGTGCCAGCAGTTACGCCGGGACTAGCAGGAACACCGGGGAGCTGTTTTTT. This codes for CASSYAGTSRNTGELFF. Combining the CDR3 with reference TRBV2 and TRBJ2-2 gives the whole variable domain EPEVTQTPSHQVTQMGQEVILRCVPISNHLYFYWYRQILGQKVEFLVSFYNNEISEKSEIFDDQFSVERPDGSNFTLKIRSTKLEDSAMYFCASSYAGTSRNTGELFFGEGSRLTVL.

The rearrangement uses TRBV2 and TRBJ2-5; D gene ambiguous. The end of the DNA is better explained by TRBJ2-7, so the J call may be wrong. The germline CDR1 and CDR2 sequences are SNHLY and FYNNEI. There are 12 residues in the CDR3. The DNA of the CDR3 is TGTGCCAGCAGTTCAAGTCTCTACGAGCAGTACTTC. Protein product: CASSSSLYEQYF.

This chain links TRBV9 with TRBJ1-5; 10 nucleotides line up with TRBD1. The CDR3 extends over 14 amino acids. Germline V gives CDR1 SGDLS, CDR2 YYNGEE. V trimming: 3 bases; J trimming: 7 bases; junction bases outside the gene matches: 4. The CDR3 region has the DNA TGTGCCAGCAGCGCCGGGACAGGGGAACAGCCCCAGCATTTT. Its protein is CASSAGTGEQPQHF.

For the CDR3, the DNA is TGTGCCAGTAGCAGGGGGCTTCGAGAGACCCAGTACTTC. It yields the protein CASSRGLRETQYF. This chain joins TRBV19 and TRBJ2-5; 8 nucleotides match TRBD1. CDR1 LNHDA and CDR2 SQIVND come from the germline V gene (reference sequence). The CDR3 is made up of 13 amino acids. V dropped 6 bases and J dropped 4; count of bases not matched to a gene: 4.

Points on this clone: The same CDR3 can be traced to other DNA sequences in this sample. The chain links TRBV5-1 to TRBJ2-2, with D perhaps TRBD2 (5 bases). Germline V gene data show CDR1 as SGHRS and CDR2 as YFSETQ. Between the trimmed V and J ends, which lost 0 bases and 2 bases, there was a span of 8 bases. This CDR3 spans 15 amino acids. This chain's CDR3 is CASSLAGVNTGELFF. CDR3 sequence (DNA): TGCGCCAGCAGCTTGGCCGGGGTTAACACCGGGGAGCTGTTTTTT.

On this clone itself: The identical CDR3 is also encoded by other nucleotide sequences in the sample. The V and J genes are TRBV6-6 and TRBJ2-2; 10 bases fit TRBD2. After removal of 6 bases from V and 2 bases from J, the junction contained 3 bases not matched to a gene. In germline, CDR1 is MNHNY, CDR2 SVGAGI (reference sequence). CDR3 length: 15 residues. The CDR3 sequence: CASRTSGVNTGELFF. In nucleotides, the CDR3 is TGTGCCAGCAGAACTAGCGGGGTTAACACCGGGGAGCTGTTTTTT.

Here the CDR3 DNA reads TGTGCCTGGACTGGCCCAGGGAATGAAAAACTGTTTTTT. This encodes CAWTGPGNEKLFF. The chain joins TRBV30 to TRBJ1-4, with D maybe TRBD1 (5 bases). V lost 4 bases and J 5 bases, leaving 11 bases between the germline ends. Germline CDR1 is GTSNPN and CDR2 is SVGIG (reference sequence). The CDR3 consists of 13 residues.

The rearrangement links TRBV28 to TRBJ1-3; 8 positions agree with TRBD1. V shed 4 bases, J shed 0 bases, and the junction held 2 bases outside the gene matches. Germline V lookup: CDR1 MDHEN, CDR2 SYDVKM. The length of the CDR3 is 15 residues. This chain's CDR3 is CASSSGQVSGNTIYF. DNA of the CDR3: TGTGCCAGCAGTTCGGGACAGGTCTCTGGAAACACCATATATTTT. The variable domain in full, completed from reference TRBV28 and TRBJ1-3, reads DVKVTQSSRYLVKRTGEKVFLECVQDMDHENMFWYRQDPGLGLRLIYFSYDVKMKEKGDIPEGYSVSREKKERFSLILESASTNQTSMYLCASSSGQVSGNTIYFGEGSWLTVV.

This clone was recorded only once. The gene calls are TRBV7-2 and TRBJ2-7; D assignment may be TRBD1 or TRBD2 (5 bases each). This CDR3 region has 15 residues. Per the germline V gene, CDR1 is SGHTA and CDR2 is FQGNSA. Trimming left V 4 bases short and J 4 bases short, with 17 bases between. DNA for the CDR3: TGTGCCAGCAGCTCGCCCGGGACGACGCTTTACGAGCAGTACTTC. Amino acids: CASSSPGTTLYEQYF.